The clone carrying this TCR beta chain came up many times. The antigen is unknown. These data come from a study of CD8 T cells in ankylosing spondylitis. TCRdb fed the 5' RACE reads into MiXCR, producing one record per CDR3 protein. Among about 66,000 distinct CDR3 sequences listed, 6.2% were seen once. Trimming at V came to 3 bases and at J to 0 bases, leaving 9 bases not matched to a gene. Germline V gene lookup returns CDR1 SGHDT and CDR2 YYEEEE. CDR3 length: 18 amino acids. Study results and caveats: A TCR beta motif made of several highly homologous variants seemed typical of ankylosing spondylitis blood.

The TCR was taken from a male donor with ankylosing spondylitis. Source material: synovial fluid, either unsorted or a sorted T cell fraction (not recorded which). The V gene is TRBV5-6, the J gene TRBJ2-1; 10 nucleotides agree with TRBD2. In nucleotides, the CDR3 is TGTGCCAGCAGCTCCTCCGGCCCTAGCGGGAGCTCCTACAATGAGCAGTTCTTC. As protein: CASSSSGPSGSSYNEQFF.